This is a list of T cell receptor beta chains from one sample in a study of cytomegalovirus exposure and HLA in healthy donors. Measured with immunoSEQ multiplex PCR; TCRdb has only the in-frame clones, and not every one. The table has over 150,000 clones, approximately 80% seen once; the top ten hold around 4.1%. The specimen sequenced was PBMCs. The receptors derive from a woman aged 40 to 50 in good health and CMV-seronegative. CDR3s include the opening cysteine and the closing phenylalanine or tryptophan. Each record gives: J gene, clone size, V gene, D gene, CDR3 protein, CDR3 DNA. The D gene is left open where the match is weak. Expanded clones get a size class; other rows say once, few or many, or leave the size out.

J gene: TRBJ2-3
clone size: -
V gene: TRBV2
D gene: -
CDR3 protein: CASSEVPRVGDTQYF
CDR3 DNA: TGTGCCAGCAGTGAAGTCCCCCGAGTTGGAGATACGCAGTATTTT

J gene: TRBJ2-7
clone size: -
V gene: TRBV7-9
D gene: TRBD2
CDR3 protein: CASSLVGGRVPYEQYF
CDR3 DNA: TGTGCCAGCAGCTTAGTGGGCGGGAGGGTCCCCTACGAGCAGTACTTC

J gene: TRBJ1-4
clone size: -
V gene: TRBV4-1
D gene: -
CDR3 protein: CASSQVGGRESFRKLFF
CDR3 DNA: TGCGCCAGCAGCCAAGTCGGAGGTAGGGAGTCCTTCAGGAAACTGTTTTTT

J gene: TRBJ2-3
clone size: -
V gene: TRBV4-2
D gene: TRBD2
CDR3 protein: CASSLLGSAGAPGTDTQYF
CDR3 DNA: TGTGCCAGCAGCCTCTTGGGGTCAGCGGGGGCCCCGGGCACAGATACGCAGTATTTT

J gene: TRBJ2-3
clone size: -
V gene: TRBV11-1
D gene: -
CDR3 protein: CASSLGAQRAQYF
CDR3 DNA: TGTGCCAGCAGCTTAGGGGCCCAAAGAGCGCAGTATTTT

J gene: TRBJ1-4
clone size: -
V gene: TRBV18
D gene: -
CDR3 protein: CASSPLEGPEKLFF
CDR3 DNA: TGTGCCAGCTCACCACTGGAGGGCCCGGAAAAACTGTTTTTT

J gene: TRBJ1-5
clone size: few
V gene: TRBV6-5
D gene: -
CDR3 protein: CASSSMTGLNQPQHF
CDR3 DNA: TGTGCCAGCAGCTCTATGACAGGTCTCAATCAGCCCCAGCATTTT

J gene: TRBJ1-1
clone size: -
V gene: TRBV11-2
D gene: -
CDR3 protein: CASSLVGGINTEAFF
CDR3 DNA: TGTGCCAGCAGCTTAGTTGGGGGGATTAACACTGAAGCTTTCTTT

J gene: TRBJ1-2
clone size: -
V gene: TRBV6-1
D gene: -
CDR3 protein: CASSEGRQRERGYTF
CDR3 DNA: TGTGCCAGCAGTGAAGGTCGGCAGCGGGAAAGGGGCTACACCTTC

J gene: TRBJ2-7
clone size: -
V gene: TRBV7-9
D gene: TRBD1
CDR3 protein: CASSPGQGGLEQYF
CDR3 DNA: TGTGCCAGCAGCCCGGGACAGGGCGGGCTCGAGCAGTACTTC

J gene: TRBJ2-1
clone size: -
V gene: TRBV27
D gene: -
CDR3 protein: CASTRLSYNEQFF
CDR3 DNA: TGTGCCAGCACCCGACTCTCCTACAATGAGCAGTTCTTC

J gene: TRBJ1-2
clone size: -
V gene: TRBV6-1
D gene: TRBD1
CDR3 protein: CVSRPLGTANGYTF
CDR3 DNA: TGTGTCAGCAGACCCTTGGGGACAGCGAATGGCTACACCTTC

J gene: TRBJ2-7
clone size: -
V gene: TRBV5-8
D gene: -
CDR3 protein: CASSLSEYEQYF
CDR3 DNA: TGTGCCAGCAGCTTAAGCGAATACGAGCAGTACTTC

J gene: TRBJ1-2
clone size: -
V gene: TRBV28
D gene: TRBD1
CDR3 protein: CASSFLQGAIDGYTF
CDR3 DNA: TGTGCCAGCAGTTTTCTACAGGGGGCGATCGATGGCTACACCTTC

J gene: TRBJ1-2
clone size: -
V gene: TRBV30
D gene: -
CDR3 protein: CAWSVGRGNGYTF
CDR3 DNA: TGTGCCTGGAGTGTAGGTAGAGGTAATGGCTACACCTTC

J gene: TRBJ2-7
clone size: -
V gene: TRBV25-1
D gene: -
CDR3 protein: CASSAGRDRLYEQYF
CDR3 DNA: TGTGCCAGCAGTGCAGGGCGGGATCGGCTTTACGAGCAGTACTTC

J gene: TRBJ2-2
clone size: -
V gene: TRBV19
D gene: -
CDR3 protein: CASSFSAGELFF
CDR3 DNA: TGTGCCAGTAGTTTTAGCGCCGGGGAGCTGTTTTTT

J gene: TRBJ2-2
clone size: -
V gene: TRBV28
D gene: -
CDR3 protein: CASSLFWGAAGGELFF
CDR3 DNA: TGTGCCAGCAGTTTATTTTGGGGAGCTGCAGGCGGGGAGCTGTTTTTT

J gene: TRBJ1-1
clone size: -
V gene: TRBV7-9
D gene: -
CDR3 protein: CASSFIEDTEAFF
CDR3 DNA: TGTGCCAGCAGCTTTATTGAGGACACTGAAGCTTTCTTT

J gene: TRBJ2-7
clone size: -
V gene: TRBV6-1
D gene: -
CDR3 protein: CASSAHGYEQYF
CDR3 DNA: TGTGCCAGCAGTGCACATGGCTACGAGCAGTACTTC

J gene: TRBJ2-5
clone size: -
V gene: TRBV7-8
D gene: TRBD2
CDR3 protein: CASGRAGVGETQYF
CDR3 DNA: TGTGCCTCGGGGAGGGCGGGAGTGGGGGAGACCCAGTACTTC

J gene: TRBJ2-1
clone size: -
V gene: TRBV5-1
D gene: -
CDR3 protein: CASSHTITDRFSYNEQFF
CDR3 DNA: TGCGCCAGCAGCCATACAATAACAGACAGGTTTTCCTACAATGAGCAGTTCTTC